The 2 T cell receptor beta chains given below trace back to one sample, sequenced in a study of shared clonotypes between healthy human individuals. Terminally differentiated effector memory CD45RA+ cells were excluded by CCR7 positive selection of CD45RO-negative cells. The repertoire was sequenced with immunoSEQ multiplex PCR; TCRdb's copy has only in-frame clones and lacks some. The sample lists more than 2 million clones, about 94% occurring once. Input material: naive CD8+ T cells sorted from blood. These receptors were taken from a young man in good health.

This clone appeared a single time. The chain joins TRBV5-6 to TRBJ1-2; D uncertain. Trimming left V 4 bases short and J 5 bases short, with 9 bases between. The V gene's germline CDR1 is SGHDT and CDR2 YYEEEE. This CDR3 contains 12 residues. The CDR3 DNA follows: TGTGCCAGCAGCCGAGAGTTATATGGCTACACCTTC. It translates to CASSRELYGYTF. The complete variable domain, with remaining parts taken from reference TRBV5-6 and TRBJ1-2, reads DAGVTQSPTHLIKTRGQQVTLRCSPKSGHDTVSWYQQALGQGPQFIFQYYEEEERQRGNFPDRFSGHQFPNYSSELNVNALLLGDSALYLCASSRELYGYTFGSGTRLTVV.

CDR3 sequence (DNA): TGTGCCAGCATCGGGGGCGAAGGTGAAAAACTGTTTTTT. Its translation: CASIGGEGEKLFF. The V gene is TRBV6-6, the J gene TRBJ1-4; perhaps TRBD1 as D (6 bases). The V end was cut by 7 bases, the J end by 7 bases, with 13 bases between. The CDR3 runs 13 residues. Per the germline V gene, CDR1 is MNHNY and CDR2 is SVGAGI (reference sequence).